The clone carrying this T cell receptor beta chain has just a few counts. The data originate from a study of T cell responses to AZD1222 COVID-19 vaccine. Assay used: immunoSEQ multiplex PCR; TCRdb lists only in-frame clones, some missing. Among tens of thousands of clones listed, 80% were seen once. Trimming removed 5 bases from V and 5 bases from J, with 7 bases in between. Germline V gene lookup returns CDR1 SGHAT and CDR2 FQNNGV. The CDR3 extends over 11 amino acids. The starting material was peripheral blood, obtained 28 days after the second AZD1222 dose. This clonotype originated in an adult who received the AZD1222 COVID-19 vaccine. The genes are TRBV11-2 and TRBJ2-7, with D unclear. CDR3 protein: CASSHFNEQYF. Here the CDR3 DNA reads TGTGCCAGCAGCCACTTCAACGAGCAGTACTTC.